These 8 T cell receptor beta chains came from one sample sequenced in a study of shared clonotypes between healthy human individuals. As defined, naive CD8 cells were CD45RO-negative and positively selected for CCR7, with terminally differentiated effector memory CD45RA+ cells excluded. The repertoire was sequenced with immunoSEQ multiplex PCR; TCRdb's copy has only in-frame clones and lacks some. The sample yields millions of clones, roughly 91% seen once. The sequenced sample was naive CD8+ T cells from PBMCs. These receptors were collected from a man aged 18 to 29 in good health. Some clones in this sample may be carry-over from other donors' samples.

The V and J genes are TRBV27 and TRBJ2-3; no definite D call. CDR1 and CDR2 from the germline V gene are MNHEY and SMNVEV (reference sequence). V lost 3 bases to trimming and J lost 3 bases, with 10 bases between them. CDR3 length: 14 amino acids. For the CDR3, the DNA is TGTGCCAGCAGTTTTTTTGCTTATACAGATACGCAGTATTTT. Protein: CASSFFAYTDTQYF.

This rearrangement joins TRBV7-8 to TRBJ2-3, with 8 bases identical to TRBD2. This CDR3 region has 17 residues. V trimming: 2 bases; J trimming: 0 bases; junction bases outside the gene matches: 7. From germline, CDR1 is SGHVS and CDR2 FQNEAQ. The chain's CDR3 is CASSLPREGPSTDTQYF. Written as DNA, the CDR3 is TGTGCCAGCAGCTTACCCCGGGAGGGTCCTAGCACAGATACGCAGTATTTT.

V and J are TRBV28 and TRBJ2-3, with 8 bases aligning to TRBD2. The germline V gene has CDR1 MDHEN and CDR2 SYDVKM. V shed 3 bases, J shed 6 bases, and the junction held 11 bases outside the gene matches. The CDR3 totals 16 residues. CDR3 sequence reads: CASSFGTSGGGDTQYF. The CDR3, as DNA: TGTGCCAGCAGTTTTGGCACTAGCGGAGGGGGGGATACGCAGTATTTT.

The chain has TRBV5-1 and TRBJ1-4; D uncertain. The V end was cut by 4 bases, the J end by 8 bases, with 15 bases between. Germline-derived CDR1 and CDR2 are SGHRS and YFSETQ. CDR3 length: 14 amino acids. CDR3 sequence: CASSPGEVGEKLFF. In DNA, the CDR3 is TGCGCCAGCAGCCCAGGAGAGGTTGGAGAAAAACTGTTTTTT.

The V call is TRBV7-9, the J call TRBJ2-1, with D perhaps assigned TRBD1 or TRBD2 (5 bases each). The CDR3 loop spans 14 amino acids. CDR1 is SEHNR, CDR2 FQNEAQ, per germline (reference sequence). V lost 4 bases and J lost 5, with 12 bases in between. The CDR3 nucleotides read TGTGCCAGCAGCTCCCGCCTGGGGGACAATGAGCAGTTCTTC. This encodes CASSSRLGDNEQFF. The variable domain in full, with the rest retrieved from reference TRBV7-9 and TRBJ2-1, is DTGVSQNPRHKITKRGQNVTFRCDPISEHNRLYWYRQTLGQGPEFLTYFQNEAQLEKSRLLSDRFSAERPKGSFSTLEIQRTEQGDSAMYLCASSSRLGDNEQFFGPGTRLTVL.

V gene TRBV19 combines with J gene TRBJ1-1; weak D call: TRBD1 (5 bases). This CDR3 has 15 amino acids. V lost 5 bases, J lost 2 bases, and 15 bases lay in between. CDR1 and CDR2 (germline): LNHDA, SQIVND (reference sequence). The CDR3 bases are TGTGCCAGTAGTCTGACAGCGAACTCTAACACTGAAGCTTTCTTT. Its protein product is CASSLTANSNTEAFF.

V and J are TRBV2 and TRBJ1-2; 8 bases map to TRBD1. Trimming took 2 bases from V and 8 from J; bases not matched to a gene: 10. The CDR3 loop spans 15 amino acids. Germline CDR1 SNHLY, CDR2 FYNNEI. CDR3 in DNA: TGTGCCAGCAGTGAATTTGGTCAGGGGGCTTGGGGCTACACCTTC. As protein: CASSEFGQGAWGYTF.

About this clone itself: Other DNA sequences from this sample encode an identical CDR3 as well. This rearrangement joins TRBV28 to TRBJ2-7; no reliable D call. Trimming stripped 5 bases from V and 1 base from J, with 3 bases between. There are 11 residues in the CDR3. Germline assignment: CDR1 MDHEN and CDR2 SYDVKM. CDR3 in amino acids: CASSRSYEQYF. CDR3 DNA sequence: TGTGCCAGCAGTAGGTCCTACGAGCAGTACTTC. The entire variable domain, with the rest obtained from reference TRBV28 and TRBJ2-7, is as follows: DVKVTQSSRYLVKRTGEKVFLECVQDMDHENMFWYRQDPGLGLRLIYFSYDVKMKEKGDIPEGYSVSREKKERFSLILESASTNQTSMYLCASSRSYEQYFGPGTRLTVT.